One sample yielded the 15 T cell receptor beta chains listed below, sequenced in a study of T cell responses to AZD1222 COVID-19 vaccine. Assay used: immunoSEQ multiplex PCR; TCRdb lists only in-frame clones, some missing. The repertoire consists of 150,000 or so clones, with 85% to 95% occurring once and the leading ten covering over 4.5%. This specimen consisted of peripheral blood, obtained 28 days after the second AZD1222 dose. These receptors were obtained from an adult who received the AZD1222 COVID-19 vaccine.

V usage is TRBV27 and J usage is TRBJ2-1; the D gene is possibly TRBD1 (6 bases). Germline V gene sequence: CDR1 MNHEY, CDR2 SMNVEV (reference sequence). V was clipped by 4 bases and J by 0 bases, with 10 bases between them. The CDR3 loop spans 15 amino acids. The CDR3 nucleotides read TGTGCCAGCAGTTGGGGACAAAGCTCCTACAATGAGCAGTTCTTC. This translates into CASSWGQSSYNEQFF.

CDR3 amino acids: CASSQDHEGRDEQYF. Here the CDR3 DNA reads TGTGCCAGCAGCCAAGATCACGAGGGCAGGGACGAGCAGTACTTC. This chain connects TRBV3-1 (or the pseudogene TRBV3-2) to TRBJ2-7; D might be TRBD1 or TRBD2, each matching 5 bases. This CDR3 contains 15 residues. Deletions cut 0 bases from V and 5 bases from J, with 14 bases between. From germline, CDR1 is LGHDT and CDR2 YNNKEL (reference sequence).

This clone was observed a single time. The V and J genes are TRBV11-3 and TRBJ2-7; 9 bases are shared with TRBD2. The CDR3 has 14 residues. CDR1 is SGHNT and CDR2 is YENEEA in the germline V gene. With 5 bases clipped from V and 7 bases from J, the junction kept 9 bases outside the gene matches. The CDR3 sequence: CASSPLAGTGEQYF. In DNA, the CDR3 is TGTGCCAGCAGCCCGCTAGCGGGAACGGGGGAGCAGTACTTC.

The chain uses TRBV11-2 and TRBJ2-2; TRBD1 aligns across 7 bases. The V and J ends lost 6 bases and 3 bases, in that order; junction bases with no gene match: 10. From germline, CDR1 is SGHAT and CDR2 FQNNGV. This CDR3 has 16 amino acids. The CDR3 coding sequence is TGTGCCAGCAGACCCATCCGGGACAGCCACACCGGGGAGCTGTTTTTT. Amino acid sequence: CASRPIRDSHTGELFF.

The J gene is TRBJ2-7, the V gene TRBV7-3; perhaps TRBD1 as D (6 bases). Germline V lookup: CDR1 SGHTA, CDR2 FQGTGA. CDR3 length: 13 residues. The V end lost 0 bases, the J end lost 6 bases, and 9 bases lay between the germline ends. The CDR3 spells CASSLTGASEQYF. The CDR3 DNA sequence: TGTGCCAGCAGCTTAACGGGGGCTTCCGAGCAGTACTTC.

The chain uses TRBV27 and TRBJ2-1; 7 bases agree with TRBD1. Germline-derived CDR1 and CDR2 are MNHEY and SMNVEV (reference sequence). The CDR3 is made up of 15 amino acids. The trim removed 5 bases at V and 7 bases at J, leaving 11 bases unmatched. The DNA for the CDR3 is TGTGCCAGCAGTGCCGACAGGGAGAAACCGAATGAGCAGTTCTTC. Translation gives CASSADREKPNEQFF.

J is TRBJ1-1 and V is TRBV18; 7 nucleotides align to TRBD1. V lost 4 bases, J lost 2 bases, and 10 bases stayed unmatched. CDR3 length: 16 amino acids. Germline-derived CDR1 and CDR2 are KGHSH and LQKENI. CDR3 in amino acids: CASSLLINRGNTEAFF. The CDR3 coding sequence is TGTGCCAGCTCACTCCTAATAAACAGGGGAAACACTGAAGCTTTCTTT.

Here the CDR3 reads CASSLTNCPTNSPLHF. Written as DNA, the CDR3 is TGTGCCAGCAGCTTGACGAACTGTCCGACGAATTCACCCCTCCACTTT. The chain couples TRBV5-7 to TRBJ1-6; D unclear. TRBV5-7 carries the ORF label, with uncertain function. The germline V and J ends were trimmed by 1 base and 7 bases, with 15 bases remaining between them. The CDR3 loop spans 16 amino acids.

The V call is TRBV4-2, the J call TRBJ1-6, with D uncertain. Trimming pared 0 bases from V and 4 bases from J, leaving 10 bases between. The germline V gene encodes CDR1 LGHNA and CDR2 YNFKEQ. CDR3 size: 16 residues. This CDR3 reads CASSQESGSYNSPLHF. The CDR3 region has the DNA TGTGCCAGCAGCCAAGAGAGTGGCTCTTATAATTCACCCCTCCACTTT.

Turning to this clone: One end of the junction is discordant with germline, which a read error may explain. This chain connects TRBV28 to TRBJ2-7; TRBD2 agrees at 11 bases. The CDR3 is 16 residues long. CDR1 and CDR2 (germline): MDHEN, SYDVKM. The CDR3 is CASTLAYAGTSGEQYF. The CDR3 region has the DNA TGTGCCAGCACTTTAGCCTACGCGGGGACTAGCGGCGAGCAGTACTTC.

The CDR3 protein is CASSQDMNTEAFF. CDR3 in DNA: TGCGCCAGCAGCCAGGATATGAACACTGAAGCTTTCTTT. The chain is built from TRBV5-1 and TRBJ1-1; no clear D gene. V lost 4 bases and J 0 bases, leaving 7 bases between the germline ends. This CDR3 is built from 13 residues. Germline-derived CDR1 and CDR2 are SGHRS and YFSETQ.

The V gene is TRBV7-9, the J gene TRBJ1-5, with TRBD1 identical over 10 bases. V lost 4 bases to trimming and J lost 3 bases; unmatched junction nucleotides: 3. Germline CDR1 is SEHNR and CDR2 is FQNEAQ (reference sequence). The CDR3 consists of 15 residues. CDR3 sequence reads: CASSSGTGANQPQHF. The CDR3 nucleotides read TGTGCCAGCAGCTCCGGGACAGGGGCCAATCAGCCCCAGCATTTT.

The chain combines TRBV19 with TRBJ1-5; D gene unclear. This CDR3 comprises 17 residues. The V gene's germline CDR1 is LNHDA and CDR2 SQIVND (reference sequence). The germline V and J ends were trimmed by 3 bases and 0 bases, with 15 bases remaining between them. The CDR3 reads CASSIFPDETSNQPQHF. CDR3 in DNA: TGTGCCAGTAGTATTTTCCCCGACGAGACTAGCAATCAGCCCCAGCATTTT.

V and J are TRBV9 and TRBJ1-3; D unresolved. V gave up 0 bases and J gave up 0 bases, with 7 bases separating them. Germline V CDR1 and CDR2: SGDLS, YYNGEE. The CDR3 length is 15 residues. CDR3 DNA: TGTGCCAGCAGCGTAGTGGGGAACTCTGGAAACACCATATATTTT. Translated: CASSVVGNSGNTIYF.

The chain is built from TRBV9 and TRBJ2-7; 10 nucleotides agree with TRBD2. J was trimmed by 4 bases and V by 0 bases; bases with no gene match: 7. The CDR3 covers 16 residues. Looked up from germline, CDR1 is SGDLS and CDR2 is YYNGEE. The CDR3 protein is CASSVGVAGGIYEQYF. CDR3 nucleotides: TGTGCCAGCAGCGTAGGGGTAGCGGGAGGAATTTACGAGCAGTACTTC.